Below, one T cell receptor (beta chain) is given with its context. Its recognized antigen is unknown. No qualities accompany the bases; no much larger clone lies one base away. Trimming takes 1 base off V and 4 bases off J; junction bases not matched to a gene: 6. Taken from the germline V gene (reference sequence), the CDR1 and CDR2 loops are SEHNR and FQNEAQ. The CDR3 runs 16 residues from the cysteine to the phenylalanine. The kept DNA is CDR3 alone, 48 bases in frame from the first base. CD8 naive samples were obtained by positive selection for CCR7 among CD45RO-negative cells, yielding a CD45RA+CCR7+ population from which TemRA cells were excluded. Healthy HIV-negative adults with no recently reported acute infections or vaccinations were included as donors. Every donor was a Caucasian adult living in Nashville, Tennessee, USA. After blood collection by leukapheresis, PBMCs were isolated using Ficoll-Histopaque density gradient centrifugation and then cryopreserved in the vapor phase of liquid nitrogen. Analytical flow cytometry was used to check the purity and quantity of each magnetically sorted T cell population. Each sorted fraction had its genomic DNA isolated and then quantified by UV absorbance on a Nanodrop 2000c.

Using the deep immunoSEQ assay, multiplex PCR amplified TCR CDR3 regions from genomic DNA. For each cell subset, the extracted genomic DNA was distributed evenly across all wells of several immunoSEQ 96-well plates, and each plate served as one replicate. Each replicate PCR for sorted subsets received around 200 ng genomic DNA, equal to roughly 30,000 T cell genomes. Purified libraries were quantified with a Qubit 3.0 fluorometer, sized on a Bioanalyzer 2100, and re-quantified with the KAPA Library Quantification kit. Every immunoSEQ 96-well plate was sequenced on a separate single-read 150-cycle Illumina NextSeq 550 flow cell. For the original study's pipeline: Because the immunoSEQ output included only junctional sequences and no quality scores, the filtering could not be the same as the filtering used for full-length reads. Sequences were annotated with PyIR, a Python wrapper for IgBLAST v1.9, and V/J genes and CDR3 were assigned using IMGT germline references. Reads were removed for weak V/J assignments (E-value above 1e-6), missing CDR3, stop codons, out-of-frame junctions, or ambiguous translated residues. A V3J clonotype was defined by an identical inferred V gene, J gene, and CDR3 amino acid sequence. Percentage overlap between repertoires was computed as shared unique clonotypes divided by the size of the smaller repertoire. Three approaches were used to assess repertoire richness: RTK rarefaction, the Chao1 estimator, and Recon v2.1 estimates of unobserved clonotypes. OLGA was used to compute generation probabilities for all TCRbeta clonotypes that the gDNA method yielded from a few donors. TCRdb stores this immuneACCESS table with in-frame sequences only. Part of the clones is absent; in the studies checked, under half of the shortfall reflects unresolved V genes, and no reason is known for the rest. V and J calls and clone size are copied from that table; D and trimming were computed from the DNA. This sample comprises some 2.1 million clones, 85% to 95% of them detected only once. The leading ten clones occupy around 1.7% of the sample.

The data were taken from a study of shared clonotypes between healthy human individuals (TCRdb year 2020). Regarding the complete study: A few men and a couple of women, aged 18 to 49 years, made up the cohort. The study deeply sequenced blood TCR repertoires of several healthy adults to estimate repertoire size and the extent of clonotype sharing between individuals. To increase sequencing depth and limit assay-specific biases, TCR repertoire library preparation and sequencing were carried out by different laboratories using diverse techniques. Leukapheresis yielded between about 0.94 and 9 billion PBMCs per donor. For each donor, three plates each were used for CD4 naive and CD4 memory, two plates were used for CD8 naive, and one plate was used for CD8 memory.

What the work shows at the level of the full study, not this receptor alone: The small number of donors limited the genetic and exposure-history diversity represented. Estimated clonotype richness was generally larger for naive than for memory subsets. Across several donors, about 5% of naive CD4, roughly 3.4% of naive CD8, 2.3% of memory CD4, and roughly 0.41% of memory CD8 clonotypes were shared. Higher generation probabilities were observed for clonotypes shared by all four sorted-subset donors than for non-shared clonotypes. Based on pairwise subsampling, the degree of clonotype sharing among donors was expected to be affected by sequencing depth. Sampling was restricted to blood, and TCR repertoires in tissues likely differ from the TCR repertoires found in blood. Incomplete sequencing was indicated by rarefaction of sorted-subset datasets, despite the large sequencing depth.

The source is a man in his late teens or twenties in good health. Some clones in this sample may be carry-over from other donors' samples. Sequenced material: naive CD8+ T cells from PBMCs. Explained via the paper, the cell subset or site label denotes: CD45RA+CCR7+. The rearrangement combines TRBV7-9 with TRBJ2-7, with 11 bases aligning to TRBD1. The bases read TGTGCCAGCAGCTTAGGGGACAGGGGGTCAGGGTACGAGCAGTACTTC. It translates as CASSLGDRGSGYEQYF.